The 3 T cell receptor beta chains presented below share a single source sample, sequenced in a study of monozygotic twins with inflammatory bowel disease (dated by TCRdb to between 2019 and 2020). To prepare the library, 5' RACE was applied. Sequencer: Illumina HiSeq 2500. TCRdb reprocessed the reads into one record per CDR3 protein sequence, lacking DNA. This sample's table contains 300,000 to 350,000 distinct CDR3 sequences. In total, the top ten clones hold 2% to 2.5% of the sample. The sequenced material came from blood. These receptors all come from a human donor with ulcerative colitis or Crohn's disease, or a healthy co-twin of an affected twin (not recorded which).

The chain uses TRBV5-1 and TRBJ2-1; TCRdb returns TRBD1, unconfirmable since there is no DNA. Per germline, CDR1 SGHRS and CDR2 YFSETQ. The CDR3 contains 14 residues. This chain's CDR3 is CASSDRGLVNEQFF.

The chain carries TRBV13 and TRBJ2-3; TCRdb names TRBD2, which stays unverified in the absence of DNA. The CDR3 extends over 18 amino acids. Germline V gene sequence: CDR1 PRHDT, CDR2 FYEKMQ (reference sequence). CDR3 residues: CASSLTLRWEEVRDTQYF. Supplemented by reference TRBV13 and TRBJ2-3, the full variable domain reads AAGVIQSPRHLIKEKRETATLKCYPIPRHDTVYWYQQGPGQDPQFLISFYEKMQSDKGSIPDRFSAQQFSDYHSELNMSSLELGDSALYFCASSLTLRWEEVRDTQYFGPGTRLTVL.

The rearrangement links TRBV3-1 to TRBJ1-1; lacking DNA, the TRBD1 call made by TCRdb goes unchecked. Germline CDR1 LGHDT, CDR2 YNNKEL (reference sequence). The CDR3 extends over 15 amino acids. CDR3: CASSQGPGGFTEAFF.